This entry features one T cell receptor beta chain sequence. The length of the CDR3 is 12 residues. Germline trimming cut 3 bases from V and 9 bases from J; bases unmatched to any gene: 1. The germline gives CDR1 DFQATT, CDR2 SNEGSKA (reference sequence). MiXCR was run by TCRdb on the 5' RACE reads, yielding one entry per CDR3 protein. The table shows about 340,000 distinct CDR3 sequences, with 8.7% occurring only once. The data derive from a study of T cells after yellow fever vaccination. This receptor was obtained from a man aged 18 to 30 who received the YFV17D yellow fever vaccine. The sequences come from PBMCs, collected on the day of the first yellow fever vaccination. V is TRBV20-1 and J is TRBJ2-4, with TRBD2 identical over 11 bases. In DNA form, the CDR3 reads TGCAGTGCTAGGACTAGCGGGGCCATTCAGTACTTC. Translating it yields CSARTSGAIQYF.